This T cell receptor beta chain was recorded in a study of T cell responses to AZD1222 COVID-19 vaccine. Study information: Pooling covered second doses at about 4 or about 12 weeks. Study conclusions and caveats: After the peak T cell response, and only then, were repertoires sampled.

Only in-frame clones appear in the TCRdb table, and some are missing; sequencing was by immunoSEQ multiplex PCR. This sample has about 190,000 clones; roughly nine tenths occur once, and the top ten carry 6% to 8%. A note on this clone: Its antigen is unknown.

The CDR3 is 15 residues long. Germline CDR1 is KGHSH and CDR2 is LQKENI. Trimming cost V 3 bases and J 5 bases; bases outside gene matches: 7. V and J are TRBV18 and TRBJ2-7; 10 bases agree with TRBD2. This specimen consisted of peripheral blood, obtained on day 0 of AZD1222 vaccination. The receptor comes from an adult in good health. The DNA for the CDR3 is TGTGCCAGCTCACCCGGGACTAGCGTTTTGCACGAGCAGTACTTC. Its translation is CASSPGTSVLHEQYF.